This TCR beta chain was sequenced for a study of Ad26.COV2.S vaccination and SARS-CoV-2 variants. Overall study context: This donor came from the COV1001 trial of Ad26.COV2.S.

Indicated treatment: 15 to 20 received Ad26.COV2.S at low or high dose, single or two shots; a few received placebo; per-sample allocation not given. Sampling was performed 63 days after the first vaccine or placebo injection. Spike of the Wuhan-strain SARS-CoV-2 was expressed by an Ad26 vector, which formed the vaccine. This clone was seen only a few times. The target antigen is unknown. Clones were read by immunoSEQ multiplex PCR, and TCRdb kept only the in-frame ones, dropping some. The repertoire holds 300,000 to 400,000 clones, with about 85% as singletons. Study results and limitations: A substantial breadth of spike-specific CD8+ and CD4+ T cell responses after vaccination has been reported. Spike-specific TCR breadth was greater in vaccine than placebo recipients.

The specimen comprised peripheral blood, sampled in a trial of Ad26.COV2.S vaccine versus placebo. The sequence came from a person between 18 and 60 years old who received the Ad26.COV2.S COVID-19 vaccine or a placebo.

In DNA, the CDR3 is TGTGCCAGCAGCTTAGTCGTAGCGGGAGGGCCGGTTGATACGCAGTATTTT. It codes for CASSLVVAGGPVDTQYF. J is TRBJ2-3 and V is TRBV11-2; 11 bases agree with TRBD2. This CDR3 is built from 17 residues. Trimming removed 1 base from V and 6 bases from J; junction bases left unmatched: 9. Germline lookup yields CDR1 SGHAT and CDR2 FQNNGV.